One and the same sample provided the 18 T cell receptor beta chains below, sequenced in a study of cytomegalovirus exposure and HLA in healthy donors. The PCR contained 60 Vbeta and 13 Jbeta primers. Sequencing was performed with immunoSEQ multiplex PCR; in TCRdb, only in-frame clones are kept and a portion is missing. The data hold about 200,000 clones, with 70% observed a single time. The sequenced sample consisted of PBMCs. The receptor source for this set is a man aged 40-50 years in good health and CMV-seropositive.

This clone showed up just a few times. The rearrangement joins TRBV2 to TRBJ2-1; D is possibly TRBD1 (5 bases). Trimming removed 6 bases at V and 7 bases at J, with 13 bases between. The CDR3 length is 13 residues. The germline CDR1 and CDR2 sequences are SNHLY and FYNNEI. CDR3 sequence reads: CASREQQANEQFF. The DNA of the CDR3 is TGTGCCAGCAGGGAGCAACAGGCGAATGAGCAGTTCTTC.

J is TRBJ2-2 and V is TRBV7-9; possible D gene TRBD1, 6 bases. The CDR3 has 16 amino acids. Trimming shortened V by 4 bases and J by 6 bases, and 18 bases separated the two germline ends. Germline CDR1 is SEHNR and CDR2 is FQNEAQ (reference sequence). CDR3 loop: CASSSARGSYAGELFF. CDR3 in DNA: TGTGCCAGCAGCTCCGCCAGGGGAAGTTATGCCGGGGAGCTGTTTTTT.

The genes are TRBV11-3 and TRBJ2-3; TRBD2 matches at 9 bases. The V gene's germline CDR1 is SGHNT and CDR2 YENEEA. The CDR3 runs 15 residues. Trimming removed 4 bases from V and 5 bases from J; junction bases left unmatched: 7. For the CDR3, the DNA is TGTGCCAGCAGCTCCCGCGGGGGGGCGGAAGATACGCAGTATTTT. It codes for CASSSRGGAEDTQYF.

The rearrangement uses TRBV18 and TRBJ1-5; 9 positions match TRBD1. This CDR3 has 18 amino acids. In germline, CDR1 is KGHSH, CDR2 LQKENI. V gave up 0 bases and J gave up 5 bases; unmatched junction bases: 11. The CDR3 DNA sequence: TGTGCCAGCTCACCACCAGAGAAACAGGGGGCCTGGGATCAGCCCCAGCATTTT. It translates to CASSPPEKQGAWDQPQHF.

This chain connects TRBV14 to TRBJ2-3; 14 bases line up with TRBD2. V trimming: 4 bases; J trimming: 5 bases; junction bases outside the gene matches: 5. The CDR3 spans 16 residues. CDR1 and CDR2 (germline): SGHDN, FVKESK. This CDR3 is CASSPRLAGGQDTQYF. DNA of the CDR3: TGTGCCAGCAGCCCGCGACTAGCGGGGGGGCAAGATACGCAGTATTTT.

This chain links TRBV6-5 with TRBJ2-3; 11 nucleotides match TRBD2. This CDR3 has 16 amino acids. With 4 bases clipped from V and 1 base from J, the junction kept 4 bases outside the gene matches. CDR1 is MNHEY and CDR2 is SVGAGI in the germline V gene. The CDR3 region is CASSSPTSGGTDTQYF. The DNA for the CDR3 is TGTGCCAGCAGTTCCCCGACTAGCGGGGGCACAGATACGCAGTATTTT.

The chain employs TRBV2 and TRBJ2-3, with 7 bases identical to TRBD1. J lost 2 bases, V lost 6 bases, and 2 bases had no gene match. Germline-derived CDR1 and CDR2 are SNHLY and FYNNEI. The CDR3 totals 13 residues. The CDR3 spells CASRDRLTDTQYF. The CDR3 DNA is TGTGCCAGCAGGGACAGGCTCACAGATACGCAGTATTTT.

This clone was counted a few times. V usage is TRBV7-8 and J usage is TRBJ2-5; D is undetermined. The J call could be wrong; TRBJ2-7 is a better fit for the DNA end. The CDR3 has 15 residues. The germline gives CDR1 SGHVS, CDR2 FQNEAQ. CDR3 bases: TGTGCCAGCAGCTGGGCAACACGACCCTCCTACGAGCAGTACTTC. Residues: CASSWATRPSYEQYF.

The chain combines TRBV25-1 with TRBJ2-5, with 7 bases identical to TRBD2. This CDR3 spans 16 amino acids. Germline CDR1 MGHDK, CDR2 SYGVNS. Germline trimming cut 1 base from V and 2 bases from J; bases unmatched to any gene: 7. CDR3: CASSESGGGRQETQYF. As DNA, the CDR3 is TGTGCCAGCAGTGAATCTGGGGGGGGGAGACAAGAGACCCAGTACTTC.

The chain joins TRBV7-2 to TRBJ2-7, with 10 bases lining up with TRBD2. The length of the CDR3 is 16 residues. Germline CDR1 is SGHTA and CDR2 is FQGNSA. V trimming: 1 base; J trimming: 2 bases; junction bases outside the gene matches: 5. This CDR3 is CASSLERLAGAYEQYF. The CDR3 DNA reads as TGTGCCAGCAGCTTAGAGAGGCTAGCGGGGGCCTACGAGCAGTACTTC.

V is TRBV7-9 and J is TRBJ2-3; 7 bases are shared with TRBD2. CDR3 size: 14 residues. Per germline, CDR1 SEHNR and CDR2 FQNEAQ (reference sequence). V dropped 8 bases and J dropped 5; count of bases not matched to a gene: 10. The CDR3 nucleotides are TGTGCCAGCCTCTGGGGAGGGGAGGTAGATACGCAGTATTTT. Its translation is CASLWGGEVDTQYF.

This clone was found a few times. The genes are TRBV6-1 and TRBJ1-1; no clear D. V was cut by 7 bases and J by 2 bases, with 8 bases left in between. The CDR3 runs 12 residues. Germline lookup yields CDR1 MNHNS and CDR2 SASEGT. The CDR3 protein is CASNLANTEAFF. CDR3 DNA sequence: TGTGCCAGCAACTTAGCCAACACTGAAGCTTTCTTT.

The V gene is TRBV6-6, the J gene TRBJ1-2, with D possibly TRBD1 on 6 matching bases. V lost 8 bases, J lost 4 bases, and 11 bases lay in between. Germline V gene data show CDR1 as MNHNY and CDR2 as SVGAGI (reference sequence). The CDR3 consists of 12 residues. CDR3 DNA: TGTGCCAGCTCCGCAGGGGTCTATGGCTACACCTTC. Translated, it gives CASSAGVYGYTF.

This chain links TRBV2 with TRBJ2-5, with 9 bases that match TRBD1. The J call may be in error: the DNA end matches TRBJ2-7 better. The CDR3 is made up of 13 amino acids. Per germline, CDR1 SNHLY and CDR2 FYNNEI. The chain's CDR3 is CASHRGPTYEQYF. The CDR3 DNA reads as TGTGCCAGTCACAGGGGGCCTACCTACGAGCAGTACTTC.

CDR3 bases: TGTGCCAGCAGCCAGGGACAGGGGGAAGCCTACGAGCAGTACTTC. Its protein product is CASSQGQGEAYEQYF. The chain combines TRBV5-5 with TRBJ2-7; 11 bases fit TRBD1. CDR1 is SGHKS and CDR2 is YYEKEE in the germline V gene (reference sequence). V was pared by 4 bases and J by 2 bases, with 5 bases of the junction left unmatched. The CDR3 has 15 residues.

The CDR3 region is CASSPYDSYEQYF. CDR3 DNA sequence: TGTGCCAGCTCACCTTACGACAGCTACGAGCAGTACTTC. This rearrangement joins TRBV18 to TRBJ2-7, with a possible D match to TRBD1 (5 bases). Germline V gene sequence: CDR1 KGHSH, CDR2 LQKENI. The CDR3 consists of 13 residues. V was clipped by 3 bases and J by 3 bases, with 9 bases between them.

This sequence joins TRBV7-9 and TRBJ1-1, with 9 bases fitting TRBD1. This CDR3 contains 14 residues. Germline CDR1 and CDR2: SEHNR and FQNEAQ (reference sequence). V shed 4 bases and J 6 bases; nucleotides not matched to a gene: 6. CDR3 sequence reads: CASSYPQGAAEAFF. CDR3 nucleotides: TGTGCCAGCAGCTACCCACAGGGGGCTGCTGAAGCTTTCTTT.

The chain joins TRBV11-2 to TRBJ2-2; TRBD1 aligns across 8 bases. Germline V gives CDR1 SGHAT, CDR2 FQNNGV. This CDR3 is 18 amino acids long. Trimming took 2 bases from V and 0 from J; bases not matched to a gene: 8. CDR3 DNA sequence: TGTGCCAGCAGCTTAACGGGACAGGTGACTCCGAACACCGGGGAGCTGTTTTTT. It encodes CASSLTGQVTPNTGELFF.